This TCR beta chain was documented in a study of shared clonotypes between healthy human individuals. This clone turned up a few times. This table comes from immunoSEQ multiplex PCR, and its TCRdb copy is limited to in-frame clones, with some not included. The profile shows over 400,000 clones, around 96% of them singletons. There are 15 residues in the CDR3. Germline CDR1 SNHLY, CDR2 FYNNEI. V was shortened by 6 bases and J by 0 bases, with 12 bases between the two germline ends. The clonotype comes from a woman younger than 45 in good health. The genes are TRBV2 and TRBJ1-5; maybe TRBD1 (5 bases). Input material: naive CD4+ T cells sorted from blood. Subset noted: CD45RA+ positively selected. The DNA of the CDR3 is TGTGCCAGCAGCGGGGGATCCGATAGCAATCAGCCCCAGCATTTT. This sequence encodes CASSGGSDSNQPQHF.